This TCR beta chain was sequenced for a study of cytomegalovirus exposure and HLA in healthy donors. Study-wide findings and caveats: CMV antigen specificity of a few CMV-associated chains was confirmed in vitro.

The repertoire was sequenced with immunoSEQ multiplex PCR; TCRdb's copy has only in-frame clones and lacks some. This table has some 150,000 clones, around 86% appearing once. In the case of this clone: Antigen specificity is unknown.

The CDR3 contains 18 residues. CDR1 and CDR2 from the germline V gene are SGHNT and YYREEE (reference sequence). V gave up 1 base and J gave up 1 base; unmatched junction bases: 7. Material: PBMCs. The chain employs TRBV5-4 and TRBJ2-1; 11 positions match TRBD2. This clonotype was obtained from a man in his late teens or twenties in good health and CMV-seropositive. CDR3 in amino acids: CASSLWGSGRVSYNEQFF. In nucleotides, the CDR3 is TGTGCCAGCAGCTTGTGGGGTAGCGGGAGGGTGTCCTACAATGAGCAGTTCTTC.